Many counts were recorded for the clone carrying this T cell receptor beta chain. TCRbeta library preparation incorporated unique molecular identifiers. TCRdb re-called the PCR reads with MiXCR, one entry per CDR3 protein. The sample includes some 240,000 distinct CDR3 sequences, 9.5% to 15% seen only once; the top ten take approximately 2.9%. With 5 bases clipped from V and 11 bases from J, the junction kept 14 bases outside the gene matches. CDR3 length: 15 amino acids. Germline CDR1 is MDHEN and CDR2 is SYDVKM. This entry is derived from a study of T-cell reconstitution after alpha-beta-depleted transplantation in children.

This chain connects TRBV28 to TRBJ1-5, with 8 bases aligning to TRBD1. Sequenced material: PBMCs from the stem cell graft donor, taken from the stem cell graft. This clonotype originated in a human donor who donated a stem cell graft to a child with acute lymphoblastic leukemia. CDR3 in DNA: TGTGCCAGCAGTCCCCCCGGACAGGGTAAGAAGGCCCAGCATTTT. Its protein is CASSPPGQGKKAQHF.